Sequencing of this T cell receptor (beta chain) was carried out in a study of blood T cell repertoires in COVID-19. Authors' analysis steps: Estimated nucleated cell counts came from reference gene primer amplification. TCRdb's copy holds only in-frame clones and misses some; the assay was immunoSEQ multiplex PCR. The D gene and trimming were derived from the DNA, and the V and J assignments and clone size from that table. The sample includes tens of thousands of clones, about 88% of them seen just once. V dropped 4 bases and J dropped 6; count of bases not matched to a gene: 8. Germline values: CDR1 MGHRA, CDR2 YSYEKL. This CDR3 spans 16 amino acids.

The rearrangement uses TRBV4-1 and TRBJ2-2; 10 bases are shared with TRBD1. Sequencing was carried out using peripheral blood. The clonotype comes from a man in his sixties or seventies with acute or convalescent COVID-19. The CDR3 coding sequence is TGCGCCAGCAGCCCCCCACGACAGGGGGCGTCCGGGGAGCTGTTTTTT. Amino acids: CASSPPRQGASGELFF.